Listed below are T cell receptor beta chains from one sample, sequenced in a study of identical twins. TCRdb re-analysed the 5' RACE reads in MiXCR, keeping a single row per CDR3 protein. The table has hundreds of thousands of distinct CDR3 sequences, more than 6.5% seen once. This sample also appeared in a second study, on yellow fever vaccine responses in identical twins.

The sample comprised PBMCs. These receptors all come from a woman aged 18 to 35 in good health. CDR3s include the opening cysteine and the closing phenylalanine or tryptophan. The order of the fields is V gene, J gene, CDR3 protein.

v_gene: TRBV9; j_gene: TRBJ2-2; CDR3aa: CASSRKTRQGGTGELFF
v_gene: TRBV2; j_gene: TRBJ2-2; CDR3aa: CASRSGELFF
v_gene: TRBV27; j_gene: TRBJ1-5; CDR3aa: CASSSRQAANQPQHF
v_gene: TRBV5-1; j_gene: TRBJ2-7; CDR3aa: CASSTGLAGGPSYEQYF
v_gene: TRBV6-5; j_gene: TRBJ2-2; CDR3aa: CASSYLPGELFF
v_gene: TRBV12-3/TRBV12-4; j_gene: TRBJ2-5; CDR3aa: CASTRLETQYF
v_gene: TRBV4-3; j_gene: TRBJ2-2; CDR3aa: CASSQDERGPDTGELFF
v_gene: TRBV5-6; j_gene: TRBJ2-3; CDR3aa: CASSLGVRADTQYF
v_gene: TRBV7-9; j_gene: TRBJ2-6; CDR3aa: CASSKGSGANVLTF
v_gene: TRBV3-1; j_gene: TRBJ2-2; CDR3aa: CASSPFWGAGGPGELFF
v_gene: TRBV20-1; j_gene: TRBJ1-5; CDR3aa: CSASMRRDNQPQHF
v_gene: TRBV5-6; j_gene: TRBJ2-5; CDR3aa: CASSQSDSQETQYF
v_gene: TRBV6-1; j_gene: TRBJ2-5; CDR3aa: CASSTGTGIETQYF
v_gene: TRBV3-1; j_gene: TRBJ2-3; CDR3aa: CASSHPGADTQYF
v_gene: TRBV12-3/TRBV12-4; j_gene: TRBJ2-2; CDR3aa: CASSLAGGSTGELFF
v_gene: TRBV3-1; j_gene: TRBJ2-1; CDR3aa: CASNTLAGGLPAYNEQFF
v_gene: TRBV7-9; j_gene: TRBJ2-7; CDR3aa: CASSPRLGVWYEQYF
v_gene: TRBV6-4; j_gene: TRBJ2-3; CDR3aa: CASSDTSTDTQYF
v_gene: TRBV12-3/TRBV12-4; j_gene: TRBJ1-6; CDR3aa: CASSLFQGGSPLHF